The sequence of this T cell receptor (beta chain) was determined in a study of blood T cell repertoires in COVID-19. Study-wide background: Italy, Spain and the United States were the sources of the convalescent and acute COVID-19 samples. PBMCs, B-cell-depleted T cells, or T cells provided the cDNA or gDNA that made up the material.

This CDR3 region has 13 residues. V lost 4 bases and J lost 5; bases outside the gene matches: 6. Germline CDR1 reads SGHRS; CDR2 reads YFSETQ. The authors' processing: Amplification of reference gene primers provided the estimated nucleated cell counts. This table comes from immunoSEQ multiplex PCR, and its TCRdb copy is limited to in-frame clones, with some not included. From that table come the V and J calls and clone size; the DNA was used to work out D and trimming. The sample contains around 230,000 clones, about 83% of which appear only once. This TCR derives from a woman aged 45 to 65 with acute or convalescent COVID-19. The chain joins TRBV5-1 to TRBJ2-7, with 7 bases lining up with TRBD1. The specimen was peripheral blood. The CDR3 region is CASSLGQIDEQYF. In DNA, the CDR3 is TGCGCCAGCAGCCTGGGACAGATCGACGAGCAGTACTTC.